These 12 T cell receptor beta chains were sequenced from one sample in a study of blood T cell repertoires in COVID-19. Some clones are missing from TCRdb's copy, which holds only in-frame ones; the method was immunoSEQ multiplex PCR. The sample has 100,000 to 150,000 clones, about 74% seen once. Sequencing was carried out using peripheral blood. These receptors all come from a man in his 60s with acute or convalescent COVID-19.

V and J are TRBV5-4 and TRBJ1-2, with TRBD1 matching 8 bases. The CDR3 length is 13 residues. In germline, CDR1 is SGHNT, CDR2 YYREEE (reference sequence). The V segment lost 7 bases and the J segment 8 bases; nucleotides outside the gene matches: 10. CDR3 loop: CASSRTGIIGYTF. CDR3 sequence (DNA): TGTGCCAGCTCGAGGACAGGGATTATAGGCTACACCTTC. Full variable domain (rest looked up from reference TRBV5-4 and TRBJ1-2): ETGVTQSPTHLIKTRGQQVTLRCSSQSGHNTVSWYQQALGQGPQFIFQYYREEENGRGNFPPRFSGLQFPNYSSELNVNALELDDSALYLCASSRTGIIGYTFGSGTRLTVV.

The chain uses TRBV18 and TRBJ1-2; perhaps TRBD1 as D (6 bases). Germline CDR1 is KGHSH and CDR2 is LQKENI. The CDR3 runs to 12 residues. Trimming removed 6 bases at V and 6 bases at J, with 11 bases between. As DNA, the CDR3 is TGTGCCAGCTCTCAGAACAGGGATGGCTACACCTTC. Its protein product is CASSQNRDGYTF.

The chain has TRBV6-1 and TRBJ1-1; weak D call: TRBD1 (6 bases). The CDR3 length is 11 residues. Germline V lookup: CDR1 MNHNS, CDR2 SASEGT. The germline V and J ends were trimmed by 3 bases and 8 bases, with 7 bases remaining between them. Here the CDR3 DNA reads TGTGCCAGCAGTGAGAGGGGGGAAGCTTTCTTT. Its translation: CASSERGEAFF.

The chain joins TRBV11-3 to TRBJ1-5, with a weak D call TRBD1 (5 bases). Per germline, CDR1 SGHNT and CDR2 YENEEA. Trimming pared 2 bases from V and 2 bases from J, leaving 16 bases between. This CDR3 has 17 residues. CDR3 DNA sequence: TGTGCCAGCAGCTTACCCCGCGGGGGGTTGGGCAATCAGCCCCAGCATTTT. This encodes CASSLPRGGLGNQPQHF.

This clone was seen once. The chain uses TRBV18 and TRBJ1-1; TRBD1 is a possible D gene (6 bases). This CDR3 contains 14 residues. Per the germline V gene, CDR1 is KGHSH and CDR2 is LQKENI. Trimming removed 4 bases from V and 3 bases from J, with 12 bases in between. This chain's CDR3 is CASSRTPGDTEAFF. The CDR3 DNA is TGTGCCAGCTCACGGACACCAGGGGACACTGAAGCTTTCTTT.

V is TRBV30 and J is TRBJ1-1, with D possibly matching TRBD1 (5 bases). This CDR3 contains 14 residues. Germline V gene data show CDR1 as GTSNPN and CDR2 as SVGIG (reference sequence). Trimming stripped 2 bases from V and 8 bases from J, with 18 bases between. The CDR3 region is CAWSRDGGRPEAFF. CDR3 DNA sequence: TGTGCCTGGAGTCGCGACGGGGGTCGGCCCGAAGCTTTCTTT.

This clone appeared many times. The chain is built from TRBV10-3 and TRBJ1-4; D is possibly TRBD1 (6 bases). Germline CDR1 ENHRY, CDR2 SYGVKD. V lost 4 bases, J lost 7 bases, and 16 bases lay in between. The CDR3 sequence is 15 residues long. Written as DNA, the CDR3 is TGTGCCATCAGTGCCGTGGGATCGACAGGTGAAAAACTGTTTTTT. It encodes CAISAVGSTGEKLFF.

This clone was detected only a few times. The chain combines TRBV19 with TRBJ2-5; possibly TRBD2 for D (5 bases). The CDR3 is made up of 14 amino acids. CDR1 is LNHDA, CDR2 SQIVND, per germline (reference sequence). V lost 4 bases to trimming and J lost 5 bases, with 14 bases between them. DNA for the CDR3: TGTGCCAGTAGTAGATTGGGTTCGGGGGAGACCCAGTACTTC. The encoded protein is CASSRLGSGETQYF.

The chain uses TRBV2 and TRBJ2-7, with 11 bases fitting TRBD2. Trimming removed 5 bases from V and 4 bases from J; junction bases left unmatched: 4. Germline values: CDR1 SNHLY, CDR2 FYNNEI. This CDR3 is built from 14 residues. The CDR3 bases are TGTGCCAGCAGTTATACTAGCGGGGGATACGAGCAGTACTTC. This sequence encodes CASSYTSGGYEQYF.

V and J are TRBV30 and TRBJ1-5; D may be TRBD1 (6 bases). The germline V and J ends were trimmed by 5 bases and 9 bases, with 20 bases remaining between them. Germline loops: CDR1 GTSNPN, CDR2 SVGIG (reference sequence). The CDR3 loop spans 14 amino acids. The CDR3 is CAWPDSQSVRPQHF. The DNA for the CDR3 is TGTGCCTGGCCGGACAGCCAAAGTGTACGGCCCCAGCATTTT.

The CDR3 DNA sequence: TGTGCCACCAGTGATACAGGGGCCCAAATGTTCGCGCAGTATTTT. This sequence encodes CATSDTGAQMFAQYF. The chain has TRBV24-1 and TRBJ2-3; 7 bases are shared with TRBD1. Germline loops: CDR1 KGHDR, CDR2 SFDVKD. V lost 3 bases to trimming and J lost 10 bases; unmatched junction nucleotides: 12. This CDR3 region has 15 residues.

The chain couples TRBV2 to TRBJ2-3; D ambiguous. CDR1 and CDR2 (germline): SNHLY, FYNNEI. The CDR3 runs 12 residues. V was shortened by 6 bases and J by 2 bases, with 6 bases between the two germline ends. The CDR3 here is CASRPDTDTQYF. CDR3 DNA: TGTGCCAGCAGACCAGACACAGATACGCAGTATTTT.